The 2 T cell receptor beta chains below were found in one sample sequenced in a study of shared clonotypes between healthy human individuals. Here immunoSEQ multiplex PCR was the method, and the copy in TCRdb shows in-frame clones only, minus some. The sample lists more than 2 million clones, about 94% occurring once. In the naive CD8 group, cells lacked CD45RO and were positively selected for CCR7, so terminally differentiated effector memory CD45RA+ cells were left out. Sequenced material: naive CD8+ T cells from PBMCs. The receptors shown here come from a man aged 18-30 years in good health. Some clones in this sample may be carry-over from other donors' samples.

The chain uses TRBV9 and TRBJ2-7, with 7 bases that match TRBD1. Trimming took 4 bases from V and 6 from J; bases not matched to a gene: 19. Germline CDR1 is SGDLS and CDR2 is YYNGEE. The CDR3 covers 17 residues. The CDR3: CASSPSLKGAAVGEQYF. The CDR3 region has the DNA TGTGCCAGCAGCCCCTCACTGAAGGGGGCGGCCGTCGGCGAGCAGTACTTC.

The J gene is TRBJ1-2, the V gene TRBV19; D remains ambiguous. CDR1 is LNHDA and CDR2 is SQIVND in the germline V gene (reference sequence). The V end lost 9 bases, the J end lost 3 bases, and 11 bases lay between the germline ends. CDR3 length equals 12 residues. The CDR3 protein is CASTTGYYGYTF. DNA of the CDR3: TGTGCCAGCACAACGGGGTACTATGGCTACACCTTC. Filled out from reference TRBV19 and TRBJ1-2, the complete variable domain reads DGGITQSPKYLFRKEGQNVTLSCEQNLNHDAMYWYRQDPGQGLRLIYYSQIVNDFQKGDIAEGYSVSREKKESFPLTVTSAQKNPTAFYLCASTTGYYGYTFGSGTRLTVV.